This TCR beta chain is drawn from a study of blood T cell repertoires in COVID-19. Study-level background: The samples span acute and convalescent COVID-19 from the United States, Italy and Spain. Sample material is recorded as cDNA or gDNA derived from T cells, B-cell-depleted T cells, or PBMCs.

Per the original methods: Reference gene primer amplification gave nucleated cell count estimates. Produced via immunoSEQ multiplex PCR; TCRdb's table is partial and in-frame only. That table is the source of V, J and clone size, and D and trimming were worked out from the DNA. The repertoire holds some 160,000 clones, with over 75% as singletons. V was pared by 3 bases and J by 4 bases, with 12 bases of the junction left unmatched. Germline V gives CDR1 KGHSH, CDR2 LQKENI. There are 19 residues in the CDR3. Material: peripheral blood. The receptor comes from a man aged 70 or older with active or convalescent COVID-19. The genes are TRBV18 and TRBJ2-1; 13 nucleotides agree with TRBD2. CDR3 bases: TGTGCCAGCTCACCCGCGGGACTAGCGGGACAACTAGAGTACAATGAGCAGTTCTTC. Amino acids: CASSPAGLAGQLEYNEQFF. The full variable domain, rest sourced from reference TRBV18 and TRBJ2-1, is NAGVMQNPRHLVRRRGQEARLRCSPMKGHSHVYWYRQLPEEGLKFMVYLQKENIIDESGMPKERFSAEFPKEGPSILRIQQVVRGDSAAYFCASSPAGLAGQLEYNEQFFGPGTRLTVL.